These 10 T cell receptor beta chains came from one sample sequenced in a study of blood T cell repertoires in COVID-19. Produced via immunoSEQ multiplex PCR; TCRdb's table is partial and in-frame only. This sample has around 150,000 clones, with approximately 91% found just once. Sequenced input: peripheral blood. These TCRs come from a man aged 18 to 30 with acute or convalescent COVID-19.

J is TRBJ1-4 and V is TRBV5-1; TRBD1 is a possible D gene (5 bases). Trimming cost V 4 bases and J 5 bases, with 15 bases left between them. Looked up from germline, CDR1 is SGHRS and CDR2 is YFSETQ. The CDR3 sequence is 15 residues long. The CDR3 bases are TGCGCCAGCAGCCTGATTGTCGGGGGAAATGAAAAACTGTTTTTT. Protein product: CASSLIVGGNEKLFF.

The V gene is TRBV25-1, the J gene TRBJ2-1, with D unresolved. Deletions cut 3 bases from V and 2 bases from J, with 11 bases between. This CDR3 region has 15 residues. Germline V CDR1 and CDR2: MGHDK, SYGVNS. The CDR3 spells CASSDPQKTYNEQFF. Written as DNA, the CDR3 is TGTGCCAGCAGTGACCCCCAGAAAACCTACAATGAGCAGTTCTTC.

V usage is TRBV6-5 and J usage is TRBJ2-7; D gene uncertain. The CDR3 sequence is 13 residues long. V dropped 5 bases and J dropped 3 bases, with 11 bases sitting between them. CDR1 MNHEY and CDR2 SVGAGI come from the germline V gene. This CDR3 is CASSPAYFYEQYF. CDR3 nucleotides: TGTGCCAGCAGTCCTGCATACTTCTACGAGCAGTACTTC.

The V gene is TRBV30, the J gene TRBJ1-6; D remains ambiguous. V was cut by 1 base and J by 6 bases, with 4 bases left in between. Germline assignment: CDR1 GTSNPN and CDR2 SVGIG (reference sequence). This CDR3 is built from 12 residues. CDR3 nucleotides: TGTGCCTGGAGTGAGCTTAATTCACCCCTCCACTTT. Translation gives CAWSELNSPLHF. The variable domain in full, completed from reference TRBV30 and TRBJ1-6, reads SQTIHQWPATLVQPVGSPLSLECTVEGTSNPNLYWYRQAAGRGLQLLFYSVGIGQISSEVPQNLSASRPQDRQFILSSKKLLLSDSGFYLCAWSELNSPLHFGNGTRLTVT.

The CDR3 reads CASSQLSSGNTIYF. CDR3 bases: TGTGCCAGCAGCCAATTGTCCTCTGGAAACACCATATATTTT. The chain has TRBV5-5 and TRBJ1-3; D gene uncertain. CDR3 size: 14 residues. Trimming cost V 4 bases and J 0 bases, with 8 bases left between them. Germline CDR1 and CDR2: SGHKS and YYEKEE (reference sequence).

In its sample, this clone was seen a few times. V usage is TRBV27 and J usage is TRBJ2-7; D perhaps matches TRBD1 (6 bases). From germline, CDR1 is MNHEY and CDR2 SMNVEV (reference sequence). The CDR3 totals 14 residues. Between the trimmed V and J ends, which lost 1 base and 6 bases, there was a span of 13 bases. CDR3 region: CASSLLGAPGEQYF. In DNA form, the CDR3 reads TGTGCCAGCAGTTTATTGGGGGCCCCAGGCGAGCAGTACTTC.

This clone was recorded only once. CDR3 in amino acids: CASALRGASGWYGYTF. The CDR3 region has the DNA TGTGCCAGTGCCCTTCGGGGGGCCTCTGGGTGGTATGGCTACACCTTC. The chain recombines TRBV19 with TRBJ1-2; weak D call: TRBD1 (6 bases). V lost 8 bases and J 5 bases, leaving 24 bases between the germline ends. The CDR3 runs to 16 residues. Per the germline V gene, CDR1 is LNHDA and CDR2 is SQIVND (reference sequence).

This chain connects TRBV9 to TRBJ2-2, with 11 bases lining up with TRBD1. V lost 2 bases to trimming and J lost 3 bases; unmatched junction nucleotides: 12. This CDR3 has 19 amino acids. Looked up from germline, CDR1 is SGDLS and CDR2 is YYNGEE. The CDR3 region is CASSVRTGGRRTYTGELFF. CDR3 DNA sequence: TGTGCCAGCAGCGTGCGGACAGGGGGCCGGAGGACGTACACCGGGGAGCTGTTTTTT.

The chain's CDR3 is CASSKSLNQPQHF. The CDR3, as DNA: TGTGCCAGCAGCAAGAGTTTAAATCAGCCCCAGCATTTT. The chain carries TRBV28 and TRBJ1-5; D uncertain. Trimming left V 6 bases short and J 4 bases short, with 10 bases between. In germline, CDR1 is MDHEN, CDR2 SYDVKM. The CDR3 is 13 amino acids.

CDR3 loop: CASRRGTGVLSTDTQYF. The DNA of the CDR3 is TGTGCCAGCAGACGCGGGACAGGGGTTTTAAGCACAGATACGCAGTATTTT. The chain carries TRBV3-1 (or the pseudogene TRBV3-2) and TRBJ2-3, with 10 bases matching TRBD1. Germline V gene lookup returns CDR1 LGHDT and CDR2 YNNKEL (reference sequence). With 6 bases clipped from V and 0 bases from J, the junction kept 9 bases outside the gene matches. The CDR3 runs 17 residues.